These T cell receptor beta chains were read from a single sample in a study of blood T cell repertoires in COVID-19. Method: immunoSEQ multiplex PCR; TCRdb's copy keeps in-frame clones and lacks some. The table shows 200,000 or so clones, with around 84% occurring only once. The sample was peripheral blood. These receptors all come from a human donor in a cohort sampled during active COVID-19. Each CDR3 is given with its conserved first and last residue. The D gene is left open where the match is weak. Clone size is not always given. Where it is, it says once, few, many or a class for expanded clones.

clone size	V gene	J gene	D gene	CDR3 DNA	CDR3 protein
-	TRBV7-2	TRBJ2-2	TRBD1	TGTGCCAGCAGCTTGAGGACAGGGAACACCGGGGAGCTGTTTTTT	CASSLRTGNTGELFF
-	TRBV5-1	TRBJ2-7	TRBD2	TGCGCCAGCAGCTTCCAAAGACTAGCGGGAGGGCTCCCCTACGAGCAGTACTTC	CASSFQRLAGGLPYEQYF
-	TRBV15	TRBJ2-3	-	TGTGCCACCAGCAGCGCAGAGAGGGACTTCTGGGGGGATACGCAGTATTTT	CATSSAERDFWGDTQYF
-	TRBV2	TRBJ2-1	-	TGTGCCAGCAGGTTGCGACAGGTTCTTCTCTACAATGAGCAGTTCTTC	CASRLRQVLLYNEQFF
few	TRBV5-1	TRBJ1-2	TRBD1	TGCGCCAGCAGCCGGACAGGGACGAACTATGGCTACACCTTC	CASSRTGTNYGYTF
-	TRBV30	TRBJ1-3	TRBD1	TGTGCCTGGACGACCGGGACAGGGGTAGAGGCCATATATTTT	CAWTTGTGVEAIYF
once	TRBV7-2	TRBJ2-3	TRBD2	TGTGCCAGCAGCTTTAACTACCTCACTAGCGGGAGGCCCGTGTATTTT	CASSFNYLTSGRPVYF
-	TRBV19	TRBJ1-5	-	TGTGCCAGTAGTCCGACCTTGGCGGGTCAGCCCCAGCATTTT	CASSPTLAGQPQHF
-	TRBV5-1	TRBJ1-5	-	TGCGCCAGCAGCTTAGTACCGGGCCCCGAGGGGCCCCAGCATTTT	CASSLVPGPEGPQHF
-	TRBV6-6	TRBJ2-3	TRBD2	TGTGCCAGCAGTCGACGGACTAGCGGCACAGATACGCAGTATTTT	CASSRRTSGTDTQYF
-	TRBV7-2	TRBJ2-1	-	TGTGCCAGCAGCTTAGTTGGCCGTCGGAGAAATGAGCAGTTCTTC	CASSLVGRRRNEQFF
-	TRBV27	TRBJ1-1	TRBD1	TGTGCCAGCAGTTTAGGCGCCGGGACAGGGTATCCGGGCACTGAAGCTTTCTTT	CASSLGAGTGYPGTEAFF
-	TRBV2	TRBJ1-6	-	TGTGCCAGCAAAAAGTTTTCTGGTCCAGATTCACCCCTCCACTTT	CASKKFSGPDSPLHF
once	TRBV6-5	TRBJ2-2	-	TGTGCCAGTTTTAACAGGGACACCGGGGAGCTGTTTTTT	CASFNRDTGELFF
-	TRBV30	TRBJ2-7	TRBD2	TGTGCCTGGAGAGGGACTAGCGGGAGCTCCTACGAGCAGTACTTC	CAWRGTSGSSYEQYF
-	TRBV2	TRBJ1-1	-	TGTGCCAGCAGGGCAGGGTTGCAAGCCACTGAAGCTTTCTTT	CASRAGLQATEAFF
-	TRBV7-2	TRBJ2-1	TRBD1	TGTGCCAGCAGCTCAACAGGGGTCTGGGTTGAGCAGTTCTTC	CASSSTGVWVEQFF
many	TRBV3-1/TRBV3-2	TRBJ2-2	TRBD1	TGTGCCAGCAGCCATCCCCACAGGGGGCGCACCGGGGAGCTGTTTTTT	CASSHPHRGRTGELFF
-	TRBV9	TRBJ2-1	TRBD2	TGTGCCAGCAGCGTAGTTGGGACTAGCGATGAGCAGTTCTTC	CASSVVGTSDEQFF
-	TRBV27	TRBJ2-1	TRBD2	TGTGCCAGCCGCGCTCTAGCGGGAGCGCGGGGGGAGCAGTTCTTC	CASRALAGARGEQFF
-	TRBV5-6	TRBJ2-2	-	TGTGCCAGCAGCCTCTGGGACACCCGGGGCGGGGAGCTGTTTTTT	CASSLWDTRGGELFF
few	TRBV4-2	TRBJ1-2	TRBD1	TGTGCCAGCAGCCAGGGGACAGGGCCTTTTCCTAACTATGGCTACACCTTC	CASSQGTGPFPNYGYTF
-	TRBV9	TRBJ2-7	TRBD2	TGTGCCAGCAGCGTAGCAGCTAGCGGGAGTGTGTACGAGCAGTACTTC	CASSVAASGSVYEQYF
-	TRBV28	TRBJ1-4	-	TGTGCCAGCAGCCCCGGGGGTGAAAAACTGTTTTTT	CASSPGGEKLFF
-	TRBV5-6	TRBJ1-6	-	TGTGCCAGCAGCTTGGGTCAGGGGAGTTCACCCCTCCACTTT	CASSLGQGSSPLHF
-	TRBV5-1	TRBJ2-6	-	TGCGCCAGCACCTCTAGACGGGGCTCTGGGGCCAACGTCCTGACTTTC	CASTSRRGSGANVLTF
once	TRBV7-8	TRBJ2-7	-	TGTGCCAGCAGCCATAGGAGGACAGACCCCACCTACGAGCAGTACTTC	CASSHRRTDPTYEQYF
few	TRBV13	TRBJ2-7	TRBD1	TGTGCCAGCAGCTTACGGACAGGGGGACTAGTTTACGAGCAGTACTTC	CASSLRTGGLVYEQYF
once	TRBV11-2	TRBJ1-2	TRBD1	TGTGCCAGCAGTCCCATCGGGTCGGGCAGGGGGGACTATGGCTACACCTTC	CASSPIGSGRGDYGYTF
-	TRBV12-3/TRBV12-4	TRBJ1-5	-	TGTGCCAGCAGTACAGCTACTAATCAGCCCCAGCATTTT	CASSTATNQPQHF
-	TRBV28	TRBJ1-5	TRBD1	TGTGCCAGCAGAACCGACGCGAGACAGGGGGCGCGGGGGTCCTGGCGGCAGCCCCAGCATTTT	CASRTDARQGARGSWRQPQHF
-	TRBV15	TRBJ1-5	-	TGTGCCACCAGCAGAGATATATATGGCGGGAATCAGCCCCAGCATTTT	CATSRDIYGGNQPQHF
-	TRBV11-2	TRBJ2-5	TRBD2	TGTGCCAGCAGCGCCCGGACTAGCGGGAGGAAAGAGACCCAGTACTTC	CASSARTSGRKETQYF
-	TRBV4-1	TRBJ1-2	TRBD1	TGCGCCAGCAGCCCCGGACAGGGAAGTAACTATGGCTACACCTTC	CASSPGQGSNYGYTF
-	TRBV5-1	TRBJ2-7	TRBD1	TGCGCCAGCAGCTTGGGACAGGGAATGTACGAGCAGTACTTC	CASSLGQGMYEQYF
-	TRBV7-8	TRBJ1-1	-	TGTGCCAGCAGCTTATCCGAGGGTGGCACTGAAGCTTTCTTT	CASSLSEGGTEAFF
once	TRBV15	TRBJ2-3	TRBD2	TGTGCCACCAGCAGAGTCCTTGTGGGGGGGAGCGGGGATACGCAGTATTTT	CATSRVLVGGSGDTQYF
-	TRBV28	TRBJ1-6	TRBD1	TGTGCCAGCAGCAAAGGGACAGGCGCTAATAATTCACCCCTCCACTTT	CASSKGTGANNSPLHF
-	TRBV5-1	TRBJ2-7	TRBD1	TGCGCCAGCAGCTTAACCGGGACAGGGAACCTCGGCGAGCAGTACTTC	CASSLTGTGNLGEQYF
-	TRBV27	TRBJ1-5	TRBD1	TGTGCCAGCAGTTTAAAGGGGGCCGTTCAGCCCCAGCATTTT	CASSLKGAVQPQHF
-	TRBV28	TRBJ1-2	TRBD1	TGTGCCAGCAGGACGGGACAGGGGACTGGCTACACCTTC	CASRTGQGTGYTF
-	TRBV3-1/TRBV3-2	TRBJ2-5	TRBD1	TGTGCCAGCAGCCGCTCCGGGACAGGGGCAGAGACCCAGTACTTC	CASSRSGTGAETQYF
-	TRBV18	TRBJ1-6	-	TGTGCCAGCTCGCCGGACGGGGATAATTCACCCCTCCACTTT	CASSPDGDNSPLHF
once	TRBV19	TRBJ2-2	-	TGTGCCAGTACCACCCAGAGGGTCCTGCTGAACACCGGGGAGCTGTTTTTT	CASTTQRVLLNTGELFF
-	TRBV30	TRBJ1-6	TRBD1	TGTGCCTGGACCGGACAGGGGAATTCACCCCTCCACTTT	CAWTGQGNSPLHF
-	TRBV2	TRBJ2-3	TRBD2	TGTGCCAGCAGTGCCCATTTTGGCCTAGCGGGAGGTGCAGATACGCAGTATTTT	CASSAHFGLAGGADTQYF
-	TRBV4-1	TRBJ2-1	-	TGCGCCAGCAGCCAAGATCTGAGCCTTAGCTCCTACAATGAGCAGTTCTTC	CASSQDLSLSSYNEQFF
-	TRBV11-2	TRBJ2-1	TRBD1	TGTGCCAGCAGCTTAGCGGGACAGGGTCTCACTGAGCAGTTCTTC	CASSLAGQGLTEQFF
-	TRBV2	TRBJ2-1	-	TGTGCCCGCGGTGGGGGCGGGAGATTTTCCCATGAGCAGTTCTTC	CARGGGGRFSHEQFF
-	TRBV4-2	TRBJ2-7	-	TGTGCCAGCAGCCAAGATAGCCTAGCCCGCTACGAGCAGTACTTC	CASSQDSLARYEQYF
-	TRBV5-4	TRBJ2-3	-	TGTGCCAGCACCCTATATGGAGATACGCAGTATTTT	CASTLYGDTQYF